This TCR beta chain was found in a study of blood T cell repertoires in COVID-19. Clones were sequenced by immunoSEQ multiplex PCR, and TCRdb holds only the in-frame ones, with some missing. The data hold some 300,000 clones, with more than 85% observed a single time. This CDR3 region has 14 residues. Germline V gene sequence: CDR1 SGHAT, CDR2 FQNNGV. The germline V and J ends were trimmed by 5 bases and 3 bases, with 11 bases remaining between them. The source material was peripheral blood. This receptor was identified in a man between 65 and 79 years old with acute or convalescent COVID-19. The chain carries TRBV11-2 and TRBJ1-3, with D possibly being TRBD1 (6 bases). The CDR3 protein is CASSQVRGGNTIYF. The DNA of the CDR3 is TGTGCCAGCAGCCAAGTCAGGGGTGGAAACACCATATATTTT. Full variable domain (missing parts from reference TRBV11-2 and TRBJ1-3): EAGVAQSPRYKIIEKRQSVAFWCNPISGHATLYWYQQILGQGPKLLIQFQNNGVVDDSQLPKDRFSAERLKGVDSTLKIQPAKLEDSAVYLCASSQVRGGNTIYFGEGSWLTVV.